Listed below are T cell receptor beta chains from one sample, sequenced in a study of blood T cell repertoires in COVID-19. Method: immunoSEQ multiplex PCR; TCRdb's copy keeps in-frame clones and lacks some. The table has about 64,000 clones, about 79% seen once. Specimen: peripheral blood. The receptor source for this set is a woman in her sixties or seventies with acute or convalescent COVID-19. The CDR3 runs from the conserved cysteine through the conserved F or W. The D gene is left open where the match is weak. Not all rows give a size; the values are once, few, many and, for expanded clones, a class.

CDR3nt: TGTGCCAGCTCCCTTGGGACATCAACTAATGAAAAACTGTTTTTT
CDR3aa: CASSLGTSTNEKLFF
j_gene: TRBJ1-4
d_gene: NA
abundance: NA
v_gene: TRBV18

CDR3nt: TGCAGTGCCAGTACGGGACTAAGCTCCTATAATTCACCCCTCCACTTT
CDR3aa: CSASTGLSSYNSPLHF
j_gene: TRBJ1-6
d_gene: NA
abundance: once
v_gene: TRBV20-1

CDR3nt: TGTGCCAGCAGCTCGACAGGGGGATTTGGCTACACCTTC
CDR3aa: CASSSTGGFGYTF
j_gene: TRBJ1-2
d_gene: TRBD1
abundance: NA
v_gene: TRBV9

CDR3nt: TGTGCCAGCAGTCCCCTAGGGGTCGGAAACACCATATATTTT
CDR3aa: CASSPLGVGNTIYF
j_gene: TRBJ1-3
d_gene: NA
abundance: NA
v_gene: TRBV28

CDR3nt: TGTGCCAGCAGTTACGAGGGTGAGGACACTGAAGCTTTCTTT
CDR3aa: CASSYEGEDTEAFF
j_gene: TRBJ1-1
d_gene: NA
abundance: few
v_gene: TRBV6-6

CDR3nt: TGTGCCAGCAGTTATAGGAGGGGAAAAACAGATACGCAGTATTTT
CDR3aa: CASSYRRGKTDTQYF
j_gene: TRBJ2-3
d_gene: NA
abundance: NA
v_gene: TRBV6-5

CDR3nt: TGTGCCAGCAGTTCGACTAGCGGAGCGGCCGAGCAGTACTTC
CDR3aa: CASSSTSGAAEQYF
j_gene: TRBJ2-7
d_gene: TRBD2
abundance: NA
v_gene: TRBV6-6

CDR3nt: TGTGCCAGCAGTTTCACCAGGGGACACACTGAAGCTTTCTTT
CDR3aa: CASSFTRGHTEAFF
j_gene: TRBJ1-1
d_gene: NA
abundance: NA
v_gene: TRBV6-5

CDR3nt: TGTGCCAGCAGCTTGGGACAGGGGAATGAAAAACTGTTTTTT
CDR3aa: CASSLGQGNEKLFF
j_gene: TRBJ1-4
d_gene: TRBD1
abundance: NA
v_gene: TRBV5-8

CDR3nt: TGTGCCAGCACTTTGGGAGTAGGCGCTGAAGCTTTCTTT
CDR3aa: CASTLGVGAEAFF
j_gene: TRBJ1-1
d_gene: NA
abundance: NA
v_gene: TRBV6-5

CDR3nt: TGTGCCAGCAGCTTAGCCCCTGGAACTTGGGGGACAGGTCATTATGGCTACACCTTC
CDR3aa: CASSLAPGTWGTGHYGYTF
j_gene: TRBJ1-2
d_gene: TRBD1
abundance: NA
v_gene: TRBV7-9

CDR3nt: TGTGCCAGCAGGACAGTCACAGATACGCAGTATTTT
CDR3aa: CASRTVTDTQYF
j_gene: TRBJ2-3
d_gene: NA
abundance: NA
v_gene: TRBV27

CDR3nt: TGTGCCAGCAGTATTACAGGGGGCCAAGAGACCCAGTACTTC
CDR3aa: CASSITGGQETQYF
j_gene: TRBJ2-5
d_gene: TRBD1
abundance: NA
v_gene: TRBV6-5

CDR3nt: TGCGCCAGCAGCTTGGTAGGGACTTCCGAAAAACTGTTTTTT
CDR3aa: CASSLVGTSEKLFF
j_gene: TRBJ1-4
d_gene: NA
abundance: NA
v_gene: TRBV5-1

CDR3nt: TGTGCCAGCAGCGTTGGGCCGACTAGCGGGAACAATGAGCAGTTCTTC
CDR3aa: CASSVGPTSGNNEQFF
j_gene: TRBJ2-1
d_gene: TRBD2
abundance: NA
v_gene: TRBV9

CDR3nt: TGTGCCATCAGTGAGTCCCAGGGTCGGTATGGCTACACCTTC
CDR3aa: CAISESQGRYGYTF
j_gene: TRBJ1-2
d_gene: NA
abundance: few
v_gene: TRBV10-3

CDR3nt: TGTGCCTGGAGGGGGGCAGCGGTAAACACCGGGGAGCTGTTTTTT
CDR3aa: CAWRGAAVNTGELFF
j_gene: TRBJ2-2
d_gene: NA
abundance: NA
v_gene: TRBV30

CDR3nt: TGTGCCATCAGCTCCGGGACACCTAACACTGAAGCTTTCTTT
CDR3aa: CAISSGTPNTEAFF
j_gene: TRBJ1-1
d_gene: NA
abundance: NA
v_gene: TRBV10-3

CDR3nt: TGCGCCAGCAGCTCCTTTATGGCTTCGAACACTGAAGCTTTCTTT
CDR3aa: CASSSFMASNTEAFF
j_gene: TRBJ1-1
d_gene: NA
abundance: few
v_gene: TRBV5-1

CDR3nt: TGTGCCAGCAGTCCCGGACTGTACGAGCAGTACTTC
CDR3aa: CASSPGLYEQYF
j_gene: TRBJ2-7
d_gene: NA
abundance: NA
v_gene: TRBV12-3/TRBV12-4

CDR3nt: TGTGCCAGCAGCCCAGGGGTTTTCACCGGGGAGCTGTTTTTT
CDR3aa: CASSPGVFTGELFF
j_gene: TRBJ2-2
d_gene: NA
abundance: NA
v_gene: TRBV7-3

CDR3nt: TGTGCCAGCAGTTTATCTGGGGGCAGACCATTTCCAAACACTGAAGCTTTCTTT
CDR3aa: CASSLSGGRPFPNTEAFF
j_gene: TRBJ1-1
d_gene: NA
abundance: NA
v_gene: TRBV27

CDR3nt: TGTGCCAGTAGTAGCTTTCTCCGGCGGGGGGGAGATACGCAGTATTTT
CDR3aa: CASSSFLRRGGDTQYF
j_gene: TRBJ2-3
d_gene: TRBD2
abundance: NA
v_gene: TRBV19

CDR3nt: TGCGCCAGCGCTGGACTTCTCACAGATACGCAGTATTTT
CDR3aa: CASAGLLTDTQYF
j_gene: TRBJ2-3
d_gene: NA
abundance: NA
v_gene: TRBV10-1

CDR3nt: TGCGCCAGCAGCTCTACCGGGACAGCGAACACTGAAGCTTTCTTT
CDR3aa: CASSSTGTANTEAFF
j_gene: TRBJ1-1
d_gene: TRBD1
abundance: NA
v_gene: TRBV5-1

CDR3nt: TGTGCCAGCAGTGAAGACGGGGGCTATGGCTACACCTTC
CDR3aa: CASSEDGGYGYTF
j_gene: TRBJ1-2
d_gene: NA
abundance: once
v_gene: TRBV2

CDR3nt: TGTGCCAGCAAAGAGCTCTCTGGAAACACCATATATTTT
CDR3aa: CASKELSGNTIYF
j_gene: TRBJ1-3
d_gene: NA
abundance: NA
v_gene: TRBV27

CDR3nt: TGTGCCAGAAGCTTGGTAGGGAGGGGAGGCTACACCTTC
CDR3aa: CARSLVGRGGYTF
j_gene: TRBJ1-2
d_gene: NA
abundance: NA
v_gene: TRBV5-3

CDR3nt: TGTGCCAGCAGTCCAGGGGAACACACCGGGGAGCTGTTTTTT
CDR3aa: CASSPGEHTGELFF
j_gene: TRBJ2-2
d_gene: NA
abundance: NA
v_gene: TRBV3-1/TRBV3-2

CDR3nt: TGCGCCACCCTACAGGGGTATAATTCACCCCTCCACTTT
CDR3aa: CATLQGYNSPLHF
j_gene: TRBJ1-6
d_gene: TRBD1
abundance: once
v_gene: TRBV10-2

CDR3nt: TGTGCCAGCAGTTCGTCGGGACAGGGGAGGGGAAAACTGTTTTTT
CDR3aa: CASSSSGQGRGKLFF
j_gene: TRBJ1-4
d_gene: TRBD1
abundance: NA
v_gene: TRBV27

CDR3nt: TGTGCCAGCAGCACCGAGGGGGTAGGAGATGGCTACACCTTC
CDR3aa: CASSTEGVGDGYTF
j_gene: TRBJ1-2
d_gene: NA
abundance: NA
v_gene: TRBV7-9

CDR3nt: TGTGCCAGTACGCTCGGACAGGGGGGAGACTATGGCTACACCTTC
CDR3aa: CASTLGQGGDYGYTF
j_gene: TRBJ1-2
d_gene: TRBD1
abundance: NA
v_gene: TRBV19

CDR3nt: TGTGCCAGTACCGGGACAGGGCTAGTCGGGGCCAACGTCCTGACTTTC
CDR3aa: CASTGTGLVGANVLTF
j_gene: TRBJ2-6
d_gene: TRBD1
abundance: NA
v_gene: TRBV19

CDR3nt: TGTGCCAGCAGTGCAGCGGACTTTCGGGGGGGCCCGTTTAGCAATCAGCCCCAGCATTTT
CDR3aa: CASSAADFRGGPFSNQPQHF
j_gene: TRBJ1-5
d_gene: NA
abundance: NA
v_gene: TRBV6-1